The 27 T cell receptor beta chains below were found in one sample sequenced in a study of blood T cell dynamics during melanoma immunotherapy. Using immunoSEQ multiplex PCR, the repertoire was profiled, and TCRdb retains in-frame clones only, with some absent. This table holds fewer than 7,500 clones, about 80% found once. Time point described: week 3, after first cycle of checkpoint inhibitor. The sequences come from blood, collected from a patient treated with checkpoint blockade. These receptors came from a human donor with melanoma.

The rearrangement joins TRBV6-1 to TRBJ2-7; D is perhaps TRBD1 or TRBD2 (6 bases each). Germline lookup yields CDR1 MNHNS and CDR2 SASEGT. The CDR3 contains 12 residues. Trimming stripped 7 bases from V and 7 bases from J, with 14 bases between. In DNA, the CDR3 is TGTGCCAGCATTATGTGGGGGGCGGAGCAGTACTTC. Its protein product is CASIMWGAEQYF.

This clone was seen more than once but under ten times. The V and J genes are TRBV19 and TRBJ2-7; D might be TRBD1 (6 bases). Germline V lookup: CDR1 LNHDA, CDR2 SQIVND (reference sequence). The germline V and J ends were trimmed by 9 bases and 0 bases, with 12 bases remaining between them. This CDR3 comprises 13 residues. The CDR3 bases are TGTGCCAGCCACCCGACAGGCTCCTACGAGCAGTACTTC. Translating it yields CASHPTGSYEQYF.

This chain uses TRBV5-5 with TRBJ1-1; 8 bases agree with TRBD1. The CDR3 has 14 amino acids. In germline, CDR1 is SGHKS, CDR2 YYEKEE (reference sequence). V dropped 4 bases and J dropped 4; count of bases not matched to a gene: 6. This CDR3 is CASSLRQGITEAFF. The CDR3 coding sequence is TGTGCCAGCAGCCTTAGACAGGGGATCACTGAAGCTTTCTTT. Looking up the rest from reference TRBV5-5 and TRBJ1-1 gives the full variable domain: DAGVTQSPTHLIKTRGQQVTLRCSPISGHKSVSWYQQVLGQGPQFIFQYYEKEERGRGNFPDRFSARQFPNYSSELNVNALLLGDSALYLCASSLRQGITEAFFGQGTRLTVV.

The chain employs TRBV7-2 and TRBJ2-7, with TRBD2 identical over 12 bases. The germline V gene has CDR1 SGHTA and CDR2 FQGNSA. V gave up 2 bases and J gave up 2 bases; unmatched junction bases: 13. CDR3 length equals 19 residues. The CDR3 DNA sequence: TGTGCCAGCAGCTTACGTTCCCTAGCGGGAGGGCATAACACCTACGAGCAGTACTTC. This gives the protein CASSLRSLAGGHNTYEQYF. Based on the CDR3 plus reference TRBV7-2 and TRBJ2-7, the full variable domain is GAGVSQSPSNKVTEKGKDVELRCDPISGHTALYWYRQSLGQGLEFLIYFQGNSAPDKSGLPSDRFSAERTGGSVSTLTIQRTQQEDSAVYLCASSLRSLAGGHNTYEQYFGPGTRLTVT.

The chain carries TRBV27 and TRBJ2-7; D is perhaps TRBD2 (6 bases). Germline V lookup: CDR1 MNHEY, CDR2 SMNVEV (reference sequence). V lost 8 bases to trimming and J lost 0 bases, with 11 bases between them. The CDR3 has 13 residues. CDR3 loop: CASSWGVSYEQYF. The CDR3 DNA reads TGTGCCAGCTCCTGGGGGGTCTCCTACGAGCAGTACTTC.

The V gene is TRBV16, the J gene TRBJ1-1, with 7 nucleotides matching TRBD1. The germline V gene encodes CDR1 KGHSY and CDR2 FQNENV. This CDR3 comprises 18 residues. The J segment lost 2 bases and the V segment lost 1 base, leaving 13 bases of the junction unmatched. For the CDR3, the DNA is TGTGCCAGCAGCCAATTAAGGTTCAGGGGGATAGGAAACACTGAAGCTTTCTTT. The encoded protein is CASSQLRFRGIGNTEAFF.

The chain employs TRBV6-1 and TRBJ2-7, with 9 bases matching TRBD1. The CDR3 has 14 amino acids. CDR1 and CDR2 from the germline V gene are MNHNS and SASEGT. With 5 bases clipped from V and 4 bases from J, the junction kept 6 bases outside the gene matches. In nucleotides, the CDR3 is TGTGCCAGCAGTCCGGGACAGGGAGCGTACGAGCAGTACTTC. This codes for CASSPGQGAYEQYF.

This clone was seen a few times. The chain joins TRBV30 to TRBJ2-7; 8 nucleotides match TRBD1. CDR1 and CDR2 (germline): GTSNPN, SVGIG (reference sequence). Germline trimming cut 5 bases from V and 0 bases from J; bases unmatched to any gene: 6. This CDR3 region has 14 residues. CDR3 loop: CAWEGTGSSYEQYF. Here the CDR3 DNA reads TGTGCCTGGGAAGGGACAGGTAGCTCCTACGAGCAGTACTTC.

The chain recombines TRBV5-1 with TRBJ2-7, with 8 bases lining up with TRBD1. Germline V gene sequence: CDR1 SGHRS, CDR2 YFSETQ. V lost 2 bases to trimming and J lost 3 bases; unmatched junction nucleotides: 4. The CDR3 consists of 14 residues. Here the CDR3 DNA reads TGCGCCAGCAGCTTCGATACAGGGGGCTACGAGCAGTACTTC. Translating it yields CASSFDTGGYEQYF.

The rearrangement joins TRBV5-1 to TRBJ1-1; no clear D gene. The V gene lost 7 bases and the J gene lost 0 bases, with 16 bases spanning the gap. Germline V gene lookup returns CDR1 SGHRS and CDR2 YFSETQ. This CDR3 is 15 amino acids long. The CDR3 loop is CASGKPGAMNTEAFF. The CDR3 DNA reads TGCGCCAGCGGCAAACCGGGAGCAATGAACACTGAAGCTTTCTTT.

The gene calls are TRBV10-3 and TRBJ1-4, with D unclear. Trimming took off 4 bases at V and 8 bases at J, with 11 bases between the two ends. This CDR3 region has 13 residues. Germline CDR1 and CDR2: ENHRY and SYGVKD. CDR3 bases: TGTGCCATCAGTGGTGAAGGAAACGAAAAACTGTTTTTT. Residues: CAISGEGNEKLFF.

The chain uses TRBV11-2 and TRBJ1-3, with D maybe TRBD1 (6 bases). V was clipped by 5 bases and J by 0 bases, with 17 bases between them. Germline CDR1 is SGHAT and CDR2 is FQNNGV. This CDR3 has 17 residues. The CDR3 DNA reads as TGTGCCAGCAGCCCATCAAGGACAGCCATCTCTGGAAACACCATATATTTT. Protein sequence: CASSPSRTAISGNTIYF.

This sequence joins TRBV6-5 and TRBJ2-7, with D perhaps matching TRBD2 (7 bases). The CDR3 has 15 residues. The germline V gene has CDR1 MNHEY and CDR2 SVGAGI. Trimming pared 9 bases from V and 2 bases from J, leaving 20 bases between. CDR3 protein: CASHRGANLPYEQYF. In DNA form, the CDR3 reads TGTGCCAGTCATCGGGGGGCTAACCTTCCCTACGAGCAGTACTTC.

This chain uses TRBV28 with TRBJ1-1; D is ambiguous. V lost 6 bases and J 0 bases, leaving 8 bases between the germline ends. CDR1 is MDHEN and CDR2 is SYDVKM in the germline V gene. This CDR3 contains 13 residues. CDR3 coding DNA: TGTGCCAGCAGCCCCAGGTTGAACACTGAAGCTTTCTTT. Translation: CASSPRLNTEAFF.

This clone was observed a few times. The CDR3 spells CASSEVGASSSYNEQFF. The CDR3, as DNA: TGTGCCAGCAGTGAAGTTGGAGCCTCGAGCTCCTACAATGAGCAGTTCTTC. This chain links TRBV6-1 with TRBJ2-1; D not certain. Germline CDR1 and CDR2: MNHNS and SASEGT. V was shortened by 1 base and J by 0 bases, with 13 bases between the two germline ends. This CDR3 has 17 amino acids.

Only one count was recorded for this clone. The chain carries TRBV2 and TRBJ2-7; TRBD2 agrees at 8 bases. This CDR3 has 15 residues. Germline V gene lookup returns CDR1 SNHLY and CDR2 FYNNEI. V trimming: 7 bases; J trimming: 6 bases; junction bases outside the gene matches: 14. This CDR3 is CASILGSGVPSEQYF. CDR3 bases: TGTGCCAGCATTCTCGGTAGCGGGGTGCCCTCCGAGCAGTACTTC.

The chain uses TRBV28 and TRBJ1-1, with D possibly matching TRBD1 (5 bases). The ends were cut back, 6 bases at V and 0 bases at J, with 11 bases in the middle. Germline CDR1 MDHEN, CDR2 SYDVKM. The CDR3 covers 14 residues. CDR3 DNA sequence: TGTGCCAGCAGGGGACGCCCACTGAACACTGAAGCTTTCTTT. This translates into CASRGRPLNTEAFF. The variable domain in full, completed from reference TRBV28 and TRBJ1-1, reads DVKVTQSSRYLVKRTGEKVFLECVQDMDHENMFWYRQDPGLGLRLIYFSYDVKMKEKGDIPEGYSVSREKKERFSLILESASTNQTSMYLCASRGRPLNTEAFFGQGTRLTVV.

The CDR3 sequence: CASSLGESGLDEQYF. The CDR3 DNA follows: TGCGCCAGCAGCTTGGGGGAGTCGGGTCTGGACGAGCAGTACTTC. V gene TRBV5-1 combines with J gene TRBJ2-7, with D possibly matching TRBD2 (5 bases). This CDR3 region has 15 residues. The V gene lost 0 bases and the J gene lost 5 bases, with 15 bases spanning the gap. Germline V gene sequence: CDR1 SGHRS, CDR2 YFSETQ.

The CDR3 is CASSVEAGPHYEQYF. For the CDR3, the DNA is TGTGCCAGCAGCGTAGAAGCGGGGCCTCACTACGAGCAGTACTTC. This sequence joins TRBV9 and TRBJ2-7; 7 bases fit TRBD2. Germline assignment: CDR1 SGDLS and CDR2 YYNGEE. V trimming: 0 bases; J trimming: 3 bases; junction bases outside the gene matches: 6. This CDR3 comprises 15 residues.

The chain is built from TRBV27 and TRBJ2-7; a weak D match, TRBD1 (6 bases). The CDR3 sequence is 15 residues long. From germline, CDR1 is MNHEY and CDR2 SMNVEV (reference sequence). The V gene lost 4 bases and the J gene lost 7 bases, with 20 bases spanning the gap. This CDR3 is CASSSTRDTFLEQYF. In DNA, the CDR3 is TGTGCCAGCAGTTCTACCCGGGACACCTTTTTAGAGCAGTACTTC.

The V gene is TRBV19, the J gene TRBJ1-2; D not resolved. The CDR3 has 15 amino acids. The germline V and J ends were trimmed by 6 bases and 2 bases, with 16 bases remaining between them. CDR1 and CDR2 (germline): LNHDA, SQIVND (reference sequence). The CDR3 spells CASSPLVQGNYGYTF. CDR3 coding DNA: TGTGCCAGTAGCCCCCTCGTGCAAGGGAACTATGGCTACACCTTC. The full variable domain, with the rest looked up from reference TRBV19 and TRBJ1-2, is DGGITQSPKYLFRKEGQNVTLSCEQNLNHDAMYWYRQDPGQGLRLIYYSQIVNDFQKGDIAEGYSVSREKKESFPLTVTSAQKNPTAFYLCASSPLVQGNYGYTFGSGTRLTVV.

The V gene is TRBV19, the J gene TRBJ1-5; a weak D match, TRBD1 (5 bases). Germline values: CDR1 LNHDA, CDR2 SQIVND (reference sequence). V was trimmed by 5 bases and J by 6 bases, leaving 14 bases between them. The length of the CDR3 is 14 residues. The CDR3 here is CASSLAAGGQPQHF. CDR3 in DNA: TGTGCCAGTAGTCTGGCCGCGGGGGGTCAGCCCCAGCATTTT. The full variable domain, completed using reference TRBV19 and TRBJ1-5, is DGGITQSPKYLFRKEGQNVTLSCEQNLNHDAMYWYRQDPGQGLRLIYYSQIVNDFQKGDIAEGYSVSREKKESFPLTVTSAQKNPTAFYLCASSLAAGGQPQHFGDGTRLSIL.

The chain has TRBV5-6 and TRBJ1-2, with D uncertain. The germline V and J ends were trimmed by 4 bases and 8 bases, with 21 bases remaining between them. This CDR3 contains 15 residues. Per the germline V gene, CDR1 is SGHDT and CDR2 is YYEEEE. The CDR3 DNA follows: TGTGCCAGCAGCCCAACCCCGGGCCTCCGAGGGGGCTACACCTTC. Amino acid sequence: CASSPTPGLRGGYTF.

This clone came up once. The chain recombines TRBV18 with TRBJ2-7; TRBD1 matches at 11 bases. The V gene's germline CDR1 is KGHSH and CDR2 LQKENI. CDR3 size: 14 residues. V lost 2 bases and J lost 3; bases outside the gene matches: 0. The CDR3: CASSPGTGGYEQYF. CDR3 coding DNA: TGTGCCAGCTCACCAGGGACAGGGGGCTACGAGCAGTACTTC.

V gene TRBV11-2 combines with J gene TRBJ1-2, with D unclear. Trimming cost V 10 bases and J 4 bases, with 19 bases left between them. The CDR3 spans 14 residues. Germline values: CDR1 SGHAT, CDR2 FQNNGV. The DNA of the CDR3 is TGTGCCACCCAAGACCGCCGTCTACTCTATGGCTACACCTTC. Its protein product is CATQDRRLLYGYTF.

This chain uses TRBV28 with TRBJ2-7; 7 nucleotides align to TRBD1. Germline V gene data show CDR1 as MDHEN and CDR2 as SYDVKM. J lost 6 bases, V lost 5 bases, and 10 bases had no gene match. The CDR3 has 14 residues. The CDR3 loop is CASSPPGQNFEQYF. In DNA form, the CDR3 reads TGTGCCAGCAGTCCACCGGGACAGAATTTCGAGCAGTACTTC.

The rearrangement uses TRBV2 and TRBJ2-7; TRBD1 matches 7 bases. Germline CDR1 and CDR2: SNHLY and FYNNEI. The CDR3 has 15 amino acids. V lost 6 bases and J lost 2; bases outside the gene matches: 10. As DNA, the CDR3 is TGTGCCAGCAGGACCTCAGGGGGTTCCCCCTACGAGCAGTACTTC. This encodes CASRTSGGSPYEQYF.